This T cell receptor (beta chain) was identified in a study of Ad26.COV2.S vaccination and SARS-CoV-2 variants. Across the study: Enrolled in COV1001, the donor was in the Ad26.COV2.S trial arm, which received the vaccine.

Only one count was recorded for this clone. Antigen: not known. Sample treatment: about 20 received Ad26.COV2.S at low or high dose, single or two shots; a few received placebo; per-sample allocation not given. All samples were drawn on day 63, counting from the first vaccine or placebo injection. CDR3 length: 14 residues. After removal of 8 bases from V and 6 bases from J, the junction contained 7 bases not matched to a gene. Per the germline V gene, CDR1 is LGHDT and CDR2 is YNNKEL (reference sequence). Repertoires were generated with immunoSEQ multiplex PCR, while TCRdb's copy carries only in-frame clones and drops some. The table lists over 400,000 clones, about 92% of them singletons. Study-wide points: Vaccine recipients surpassed placebo recipients in spike-specific TCR breadth.

The chain has TRBV3-1 (or the pseudogene TRBV3-2) and TRBJ2-3; the match to TRBD2 covers 11 bases. This clonotype was obtained from a person between 18 and 60 years old who received the Ad26.COV2.S COVID-19 vaccine or a placebo. Sequencing used peripheral blood, obtained in a trial of Ad26.COV2.S vaccine versus placebo. CDR3 in amino acids: CASRLSGRADTQYF. CDR3 bases: TGTGCCAGCCGACTTAGCGGGAGGGCGGATACGCAGTATTTT.